These T cell receptor beta chains were read from a single sample in a study of blood T cell repertoires in COVID-19. This table comes from immunoSEQ multiplex PCR, and its TCRdb copy is limited to in-frame clones, with some not included. The table lists about 140,000 clones, 60% to 80% of them singletons. Sequenced material: PBMCs or T cells enriched from blood (not recorded which). The receptors shown here come from a woman between 45 and 60 years old who had recovered from COVID-19. Both conserved end residues are part of each CDR3. A D gene is named only where the DNA matches it firmly. Clone size is stated in some rows and not others, as once, few, many or a class when expanded.

cdr3_nt cdr3_aa j_call d_call clone_size v_call
TGTGCCAGCAGTTGGACAGCTCCAACTTATAATTCACCCCTCCACTTT CASSWTAPTYNSPLHF TRBJ1-6 - few TRBV6-5
TGTGCCAGCAGCCGGATGACAGGGCCCCTCTCCTATAATTCACCCCTCCACTTT CASSRMTGPLSYNSPLHF TRBJ1-6 TRBD1 - TRBV7-3
TGTGCCAGCAGCCTATCCGGGGAGCTGTTTTTT CASSLSGELFF TRBJ2-2 - - TRBV3-1/TRBV3-2
TGTGCCAGCACCCGGAGGGGCCCCAGCTCCTACGAGCAGTACTTC CASTRRGPSSYEQYF TRBJ2-7 - - TRBV5-6
TGTGCCAGCAGTTTATTTCCAGGGATGAACACTGAAGCTTTCTTT CASSLFPGMNTEAFF TRBJ1-1 - - TRBV27
TGTGCCAGCAAAAACAAGAATCAGCCCCAGCATTTT CASKNKNQPQHF TRBJ1-5 - once TRBV6-5
TGCGCCAGCAGCCAAGGCCTAGCGGGGAGGGAGACCCAGTACTTC CASSQGLAGRETQYF TRBJ2-5 TRBD2 - TRBV4-1
TGTGCCAGCAGGTTAGCGGGGGGTCTCTCCTACGAGCAGTACTTC CASRLAGGLSYEQYF TRBJ2-7 TRBD2 - TRBV6-5
TGTGCCAGCAGCTTAAGGGGAGCGGGAGGAGGAGAGACCCAGTACTTC CASSLRGAGGGETQYF TRBJ2-5 TRBD2 - TRBV7-6
TGTGCCAGCAGCTTCTCTGGCTACACCTTC CASSFSGYTF TRBJ1-2 - once TRBV6-4
TGTGCCAGCAGCCCGGGGGTAACGAGCAATCAGCCCCAGCATTTT CASSPGVTSNQPQHF TRBJ1-5 - - TRBV7-9
TGCGCCAGCAGTGCCCCCGGTAGCGGGACAAAGACAGATACGCAGTATTTT CASSAPGSGTKTDTQYF TRBJ2-3 TRBD2 - TRBV10-2
TGTGCCTGGAGTGTGGGGGGAAGGGGTCAGCCCCAGCATTTT CAWSVGGRGQPQHF TRBJ1-5 - - TRBV30
TGTGCCAGCAGCCCGCAAGGGACTAGCGGGGGGGCGGATACGCAGTATTTT CASSPQGTSGGADTQYF TRBJ2-3 TRBD2 - TRBV7-3
TGTGCCAGCAGCTTACCTAGACTGGGACAGGGAGGCAACAATGAGCAGTTCTTC CASSLPRLGQGGNNEQFF TRBJ2-1 TRBD1 - TRBV5-4
TGTGCCAGCAGTTCCACAAGTGGGGGGGTTGGCACTGAAGCTTTCTTT CASSSTSGGVGTEAFF TRBJ1-1 - - TRBV6-5
TGTGCCAGCAGTGAAAACAGCTGGACTGAAGCTTTCTTT CASSENSWTEAFF TRBJ1-1 - - TRBV25-1
TGTGCCAGCGGACAGGGGGCAACAGATACGCAGTATTTT CASGQGATDTQYF TRBJ2-3 TRBD1 - TRBV12-3/TRBV12-4
TGTGCCGGAAGCGTAGCGGGGCGTGCGGGGGATACGCAGTATTTT CAGSVAGRAGDTQYF TRBJ2-3 TRBD2 - TRBV9
TGTGCCAGCAGTTACGCTCTAAGCCCGTGGGGCTACACCTTC CASSYALSPWGYTF TRBJ1-2 - - TRBV6-2/TRBV6-3
TGTGCCAGCCACAGGGGGTGGAACACTGAAGCTTTCTTT CASHRGWNTEAFF TRBJ1-1 TRBD1 - TRBV28
TGCGCCAGCAGTGAGGCAGGGTTTGGTGATACGCAGTATTTT CASSEAGFGDTQYF TRBJ2-3 - - TRBV10-1
TGTGCCAGCAGCGAGGGAGGCTCCTACAATGAGCAGTTCTTC CASSEGGSYNEQFF TRBJ2-1 - - TRBV3-1/TRBV3-2
TGTGCCAGCAGTTTAAACAGTGGGCTTGTAGGAGCTTTCTTT CASSLNSGLVGAFF TRBJ1-1 - few TRBV28
TGTGCCAGCAGCTTAAATACAGGGCAGACTGAAGCTTTCTTT CASSLNTGQTEAFF TRBJ1-1 - once TRBV7-3
TGTGCCAGCAGTTACTCCCAGGCAGGGTTCGTCTATGGCTACACCTTC CASSYSQAGFVYGYTF TRBJ1-2 - - TRBV6-5
TGTGCCAGTAGTCCCCCCGGGAGCCCCTACAATGAGCAGTTCTTC CASSPPGSPYNEQFF TRBJ2-1 - few TRBV19
TGCGCCAGCAGGGACCGGCAGGGCTCCTACGAGCAGTACTTC CASRDRQGSYEQYF TRBJ2-7 - - TRBV4-1
TGTGCCAGCAGTGAGGGCAGGGACAATCAGCCCCAGCATTTT CASSEGRDNQPQHF TRBJ1-5 - - TRBV2
TGCGCCAGCAGCTTGGTGGTTAGCGGGAGCCCAGATACGCAGTATTTT CASSLVVSGSPDTQYF TRBJ2-3 TRBD2 - TRBV5-1
TGCGCCAGCAGCTTGGGGCTAGCGGAGGGGTCAGAGACCCAGTACTTC CASSLGLAEGSETQYF TRBJ2-5 TRBD2 - TRBV5-1
TGTGCCAGTAGTCAATTAGCAGGGGGCTTGGGGAATGGCTACACCTTC CASSQLAGGLGNGYTF TRBJ1-2 TRBD1 - TRBV19
TGTGCCAGCAGCCATATACAGGGGGCGGGAACAGATACGCAGTATTTT CASSHIQGAGTDTQYF TRBJ2-3 TRBD1 - TRBV7-6
TGTGCCAGCACCTCGGAACAGGGACCCTATGGCTACACCTTC CASTSEQGPYGYTF TRBJ1-2 - - TRBV28
TGTGCCAGCAGTTCACTAGCGGGAGAGTACAATGAGCAGTTCTTC CASSSLAGEYNEQFF TRBJ2-1 TRBD2 - TRBV28
TGTGCCAGTAGTATAGGGGGAGGCACTGAAGCTTTCTTT CASSIGGGTEAFF TRBJ1-1 - - TRBV19
TGTGCCAGCAGCCCCTCCGGTGAGGCCTTCTACGAGCAGTACTTC CASSPSGEAFYEQYF TRBJ2-7 - few TRBV11-2
TGTGCCAGCACCCCAATGGGGGGGAAGGATTCACCCCTCCACTTT CASTPMGGKDSPLHF TRBJ1-6 - - TRBV3-1/TRBV3-2
TGTGCCAGCAGCCAGGGTACAGGGGAACACGAGCAGTACTTC CASSQGTGEHEQYF TRBJ2-7 TRBD1 - TRBV3-1/TRBV3-2
TGTGCCAGCAGTACCACGGGAGACTATGGCTACACCTTC CASSTTGDYGYTF TRBJ1-2 - - TRBV6-5
TGTGCCAGCAGTCCACCTAGCGGGAGTACCGGGGAGCTGTTTTTT CASSPPSGSTGELFF TRBJ2-2 TRBD2 - TRBV27
TGCGCCAGCAGAGAGACAGGGGTGGCTAATGAAAAACTGTTTTTT CASRETGVANEKLFF TRBJ1-4 TRBD1 - TRBV5-1
TGTGCCAGCAGCGTGGGGGGCGGGAGTGGTGAGACCCAGTACTTC CASSVGGGSGETQYF TRBJ2-5 - - TRBV9
TGTGCCAGCAAGTCTCGGGACAGGGCTTGGGGTCAGCCCCAGCATTTT CASKSRDRAWGQPQHF TRBJ1-5 TRBD1 - TRBV2
TGTGCCAGCAGTCTTCCTACCTTCGTTAAGGAAGCTTTCTTT CASSLPTFVKEAFF TRBJ1-1 - - TRBV2
TGTGCCAGCAGATCAGGGTACAATTCACCCCTCCACTTT CASRSGYNSPLHF TRBJ1-6 - - TRBV7-6
TGTGCCAGCAGTTTATTGAATCGGGGACTAGCGGGAGGGCCCGACGAGCAGTACTTC CASSLLNRGLAGGPDEQYF TRBJ2-7 TRBD2 - TRBV27
TGTGCCAGCAGCCAATTCCGGGACAATGGCTACACCTTC CASSQFRDNGYTF TRBJ1-2 - - TRBV3-1/TRBV3-2
TGTGCCAGCAGTGAATTGACTAGCGGGAACGAGCAGTTCTTC CASSELTSGNEQFF TRBJ2-1 TRBD2 once TRBV2
TGTGCCAGCAGCCCTGGAGCCATCCAGGGGACAGACTACGAGCAGTACTTC CASSPGAIQGTDYEQYF TRBJ2-7 TRBD1 once TRBV7-8